This record looks at one T cell receptor beta chain sequence and its context. The data stem from a study of siplizumab effects on memory and regulatory T cells. This CDR3 contains 13 residues. Between the trimmed V and J ends, which lost 2 bases and 6 bases, there was a span of 8 bases. CDR1 is SGHNT, CDR2 YYREEE, per germline (reference sequence). Repertoires were generated with immunoSEQ multiplex PCR, while TCRdb's copy carries only in-frame clones and drops some. The sample holds tens of thousands of clones, just over 95% seen once. This receptor was obtained from a human donor in good health. This rearrangement joins TRBV5-4 to TRBJ2-2, with a possible D match to TRBD1 (6 bases). Sequenced: naive CD8+ T cells sorted from blood. The CDR3 loop is CASSLGGAGELFF. CDR3 DNA sequence: TGTGCCAGCAGCTTAGGGGGTGCCGGGGAGCTGTTTTTT.